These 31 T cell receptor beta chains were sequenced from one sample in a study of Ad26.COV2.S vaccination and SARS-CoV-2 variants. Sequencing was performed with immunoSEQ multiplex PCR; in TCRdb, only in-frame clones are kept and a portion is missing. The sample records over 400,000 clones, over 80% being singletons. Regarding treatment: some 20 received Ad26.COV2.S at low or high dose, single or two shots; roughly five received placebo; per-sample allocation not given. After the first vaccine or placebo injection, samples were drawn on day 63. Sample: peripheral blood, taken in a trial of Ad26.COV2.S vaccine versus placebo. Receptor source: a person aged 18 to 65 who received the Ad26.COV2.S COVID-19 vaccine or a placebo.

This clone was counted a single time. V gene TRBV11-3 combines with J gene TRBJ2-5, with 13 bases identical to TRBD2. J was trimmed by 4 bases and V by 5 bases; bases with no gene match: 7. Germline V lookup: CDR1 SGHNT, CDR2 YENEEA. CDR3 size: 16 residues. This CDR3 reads CASSPGLAGYGETQYF. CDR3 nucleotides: TGTGCCAGCAGCCCGGGACTAGCGGGGTACGGAGAGACCCAGTACTTC.

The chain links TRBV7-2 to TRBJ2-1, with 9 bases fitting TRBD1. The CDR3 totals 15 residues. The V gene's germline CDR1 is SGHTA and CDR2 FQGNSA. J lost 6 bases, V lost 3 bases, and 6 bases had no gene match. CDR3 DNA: TGTGCCAGCAGCTTTTCGGGACAGGGTCCCAATGAGCAGTTCTTC. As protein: CASSFSGQGPNEQFF.

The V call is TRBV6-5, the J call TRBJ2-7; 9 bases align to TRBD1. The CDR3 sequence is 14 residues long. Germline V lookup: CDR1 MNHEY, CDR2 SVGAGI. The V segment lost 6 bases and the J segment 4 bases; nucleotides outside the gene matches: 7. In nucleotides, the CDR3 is TGTGCCAGCAGAACAGGGGGCTTGTTTTACGAGCAGTACTTC. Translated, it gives CASRTGGLFYEQYF.

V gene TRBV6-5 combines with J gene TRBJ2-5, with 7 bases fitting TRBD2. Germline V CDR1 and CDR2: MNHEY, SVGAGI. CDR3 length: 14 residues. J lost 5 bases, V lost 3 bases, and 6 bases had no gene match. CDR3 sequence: CASSYSGGMETQYF. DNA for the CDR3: TGTGCCAGCAGTTATTCGGGGGGTATGGAGACCCAGTACTTC.

The CDR3 loop is CASSLVSGTQFF. CDR3 bases: TGTGCCAGCAGCTTAGTATCCGGGACCCAGTTCTTC. J is TRBJ2-1 and V is TRBV11-2; TRBD1 or TRBD2 may be the D gene (5 bases each). Germline CDR1 reads SGHAT; CDR2 reads FQNNGV. With 1 base removed from V and 13 bases from J, the gap between germline ends came to 11 bases. The CDR3 loop spans 12 amino acids.

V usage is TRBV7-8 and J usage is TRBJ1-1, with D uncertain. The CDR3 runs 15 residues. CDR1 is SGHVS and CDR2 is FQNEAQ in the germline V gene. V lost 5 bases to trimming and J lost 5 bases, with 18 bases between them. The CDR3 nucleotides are TGTGCCAGCAGCCCAAGACGTAGTTGGCGGACTGAAGCTTTCTTT. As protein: CASSPRRSWRTEAFF.

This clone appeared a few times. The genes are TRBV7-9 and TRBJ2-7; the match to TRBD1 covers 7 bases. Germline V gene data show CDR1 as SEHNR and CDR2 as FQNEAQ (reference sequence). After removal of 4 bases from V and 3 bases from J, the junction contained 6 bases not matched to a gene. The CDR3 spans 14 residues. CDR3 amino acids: CASSSPGTDYEQYF. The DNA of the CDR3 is TGTGCCAGCAGCTCCCCCGGGACAGACTACGAGCAGTACTTC.

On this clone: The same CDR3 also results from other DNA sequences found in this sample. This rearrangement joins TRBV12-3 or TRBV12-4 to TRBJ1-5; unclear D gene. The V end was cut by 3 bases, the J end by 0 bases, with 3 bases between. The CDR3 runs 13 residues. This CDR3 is CASSFGSNQPQHF. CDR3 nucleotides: TGTGCCAGCAGTTTTGGTAGCAATCAGCCCCAGCATTTT.

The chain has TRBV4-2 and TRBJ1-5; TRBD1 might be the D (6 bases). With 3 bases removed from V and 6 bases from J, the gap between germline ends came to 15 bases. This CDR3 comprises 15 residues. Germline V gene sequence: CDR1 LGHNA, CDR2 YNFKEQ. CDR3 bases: TGTGCCAGCAGCCATGGCAGGGGAGGGAGTCAGCCCCAGCATTTT. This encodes CASSHGRGGSQPQHF.

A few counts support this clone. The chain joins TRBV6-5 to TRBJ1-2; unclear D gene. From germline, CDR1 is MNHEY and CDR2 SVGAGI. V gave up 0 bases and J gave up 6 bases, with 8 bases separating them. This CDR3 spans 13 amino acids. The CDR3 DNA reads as TGTGCCAGCAGTTACTCCCCTATAGATGGCTACACCTTC. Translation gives CASSYSPIDGYTF.

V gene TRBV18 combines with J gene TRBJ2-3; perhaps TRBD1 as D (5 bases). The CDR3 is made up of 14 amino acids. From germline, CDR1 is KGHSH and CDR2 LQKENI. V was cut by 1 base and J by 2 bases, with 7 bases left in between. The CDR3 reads CASSPLQDTDTQYF. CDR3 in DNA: TGTGCCAGCTCACCACTACAGGACACAGATACGCAGTATTTT.

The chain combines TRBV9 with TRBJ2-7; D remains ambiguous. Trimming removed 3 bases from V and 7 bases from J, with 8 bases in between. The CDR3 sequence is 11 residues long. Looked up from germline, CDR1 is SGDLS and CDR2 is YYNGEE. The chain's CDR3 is CASSAHEEQYF. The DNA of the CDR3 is TGTGCCAGCAGCGCCCACGAAGAGCAGTACTTC. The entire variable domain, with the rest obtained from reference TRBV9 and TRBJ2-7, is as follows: DSGVTQTPKHLITATGQRVTLRCSPRSGDLSVYWYQQSLDQGLQFLIQYYNGEERAKGNILERFSAQQFPDLHSELNLSSLELGDSALYFCASSAHEEQYFGPGTRLTVT.

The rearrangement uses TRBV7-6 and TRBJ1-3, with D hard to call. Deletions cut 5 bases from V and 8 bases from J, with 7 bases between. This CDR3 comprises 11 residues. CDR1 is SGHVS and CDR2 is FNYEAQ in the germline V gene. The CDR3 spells CASSTGDTIYF. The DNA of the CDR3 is TGTGCCAGCAGCACCGGGGACACCATATATTTT.

CDR3 DNA: TGTGCCGAGTCTCGGGGGCGCGGGTACGAGCAGTACTTC. Residues: CAESRGRGYEQYF. This sequence joins TRBV2 and TRBJ2-7; D tentatively fits TRBD1 or TRBD2 (6 bases each). The CDR3 totals 13 residues. The V and J ends lost 11 bases and 4 bases respectively, with 18 bases between them. Germline-derived CDR1 and CDR2 are SNHLY and FYNNEI.

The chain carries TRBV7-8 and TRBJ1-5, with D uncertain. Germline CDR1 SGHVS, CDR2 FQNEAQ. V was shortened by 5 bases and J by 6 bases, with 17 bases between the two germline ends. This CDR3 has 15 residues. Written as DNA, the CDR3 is TGTGCCAGCAGCCAACCGGAAGACCCAGGTCAGCCCCAGCATTTT. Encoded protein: CASSQPEDPGQPQHF.

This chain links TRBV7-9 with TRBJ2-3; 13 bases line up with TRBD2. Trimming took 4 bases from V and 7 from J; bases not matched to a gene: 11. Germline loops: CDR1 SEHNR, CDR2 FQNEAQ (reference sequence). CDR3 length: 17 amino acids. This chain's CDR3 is CASSSRATSGGANTQYF. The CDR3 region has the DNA TGTGCCAGCAGCTCACGAGCTACTAGCGGGGGGGCGAATACGCAGTATTTT.

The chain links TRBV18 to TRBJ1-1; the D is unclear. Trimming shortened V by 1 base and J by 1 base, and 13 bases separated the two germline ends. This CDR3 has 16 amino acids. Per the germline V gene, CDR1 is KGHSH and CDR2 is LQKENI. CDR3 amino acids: CASSPLLGSTNTEAFF. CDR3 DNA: TGTGCCAGCTCACCACTCCTGGGGTCTACGAACACTGAAGCTTTCTTT.

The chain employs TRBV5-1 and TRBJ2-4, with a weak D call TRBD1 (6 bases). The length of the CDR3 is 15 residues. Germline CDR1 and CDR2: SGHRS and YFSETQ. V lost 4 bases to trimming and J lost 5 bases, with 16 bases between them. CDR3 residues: CASSPKTGPENIQYF. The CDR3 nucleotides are TGCGCCAGCAGCCCCAAGACAGGACCAGAAAACATTCAGTACTTC.

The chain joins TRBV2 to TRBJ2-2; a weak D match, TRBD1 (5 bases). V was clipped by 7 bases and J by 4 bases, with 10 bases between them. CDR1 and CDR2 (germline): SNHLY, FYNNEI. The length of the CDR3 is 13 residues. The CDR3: CASKAQGTGELFF. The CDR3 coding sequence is TGTGCCAGCAAGGCCCAGGGCACCGGGGAGCTGTTTTTT. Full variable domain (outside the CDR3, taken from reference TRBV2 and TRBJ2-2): EPEVTQTPSHQVTQMGQEVILRCVPISNHLYFYWYRQILGQKVEFLVSFYNNEISEKSEIFDDQFSVERPDGSNFTLKIRSTKLEDSAMYFCASKAQGTGELFFGEGSRLTVL.

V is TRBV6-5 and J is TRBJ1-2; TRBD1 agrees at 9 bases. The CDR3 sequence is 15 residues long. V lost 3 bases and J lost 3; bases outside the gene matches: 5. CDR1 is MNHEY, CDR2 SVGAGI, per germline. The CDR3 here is CASSYTGGIDYGYTF. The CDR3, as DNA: TGTGCCAGCAGTTATACAGGGGGCATCGACTATGGCTACACCTTC.

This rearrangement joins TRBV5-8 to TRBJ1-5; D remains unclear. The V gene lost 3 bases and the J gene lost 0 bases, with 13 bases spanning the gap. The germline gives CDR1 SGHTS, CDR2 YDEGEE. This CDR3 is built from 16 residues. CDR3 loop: CASSSWSSRSNQPQHF. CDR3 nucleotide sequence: TGTGCCAGCAGCTCATGGTCGTCTCGTAGCAATCAGCCCCAGCATTTT.

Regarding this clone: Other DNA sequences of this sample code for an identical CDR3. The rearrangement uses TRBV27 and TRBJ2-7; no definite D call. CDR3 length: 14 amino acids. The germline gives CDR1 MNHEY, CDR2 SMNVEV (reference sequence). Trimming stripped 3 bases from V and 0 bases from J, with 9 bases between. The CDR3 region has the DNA TGTGCCAGCAGTTTTGGGCCAGACTCCTACGAGCAGTACTTC. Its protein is CASSFGPDSYEQYF.

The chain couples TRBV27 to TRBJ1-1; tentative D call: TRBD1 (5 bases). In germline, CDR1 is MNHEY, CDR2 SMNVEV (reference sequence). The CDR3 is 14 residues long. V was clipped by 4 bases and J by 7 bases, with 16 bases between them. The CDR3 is CASSSWPGDLEAFF. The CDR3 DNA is TGTGCCAGCAGTTCATGGCCGGGGGACCTTGAAGCTTTCTTT.

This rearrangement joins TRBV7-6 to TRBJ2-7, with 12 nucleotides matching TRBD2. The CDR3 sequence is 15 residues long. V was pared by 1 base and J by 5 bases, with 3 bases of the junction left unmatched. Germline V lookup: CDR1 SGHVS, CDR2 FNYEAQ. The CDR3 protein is CASSLVWTSGDEQYF. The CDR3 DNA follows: TGTGCCAGCAGCTTAGTATGGACTAGCGGGGACGAGCAGTACTTC.

CDR3 amino acids: CASSLAAGSYTEAFF. The CDR3 DNA sequence: TGTGCCAGCAGCTTGGCTGCCGGGTCGTACACTGAAGCTTTCTTT. The chain uses TRBV5-6 and TRBJ1-1; D unclear. The germline V gene has CDR1 SGHDT and CDR2 YYEEEE. V was clipped by 0 bases and J by 3 bases, with 12 bases between them. This CDR3 is built from 15 residues.

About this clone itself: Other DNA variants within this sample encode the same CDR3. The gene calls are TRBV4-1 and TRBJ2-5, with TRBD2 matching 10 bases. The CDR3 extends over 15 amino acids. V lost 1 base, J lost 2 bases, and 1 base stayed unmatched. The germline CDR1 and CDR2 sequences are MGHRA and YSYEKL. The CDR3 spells CASSQVAGGQETQYF. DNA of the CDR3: TGCGCCAGCAGCCAAGTAGCGGGGGGTCAAGAGACCCAGTACTTC.

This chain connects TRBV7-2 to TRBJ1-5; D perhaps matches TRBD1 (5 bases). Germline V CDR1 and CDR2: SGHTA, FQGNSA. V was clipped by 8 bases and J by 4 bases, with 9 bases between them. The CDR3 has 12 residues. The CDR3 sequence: CASSRDNQPQHF. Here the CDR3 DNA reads TGTGCCAGCTCCAGGGATAATCAGCCCCAGCATTTT.

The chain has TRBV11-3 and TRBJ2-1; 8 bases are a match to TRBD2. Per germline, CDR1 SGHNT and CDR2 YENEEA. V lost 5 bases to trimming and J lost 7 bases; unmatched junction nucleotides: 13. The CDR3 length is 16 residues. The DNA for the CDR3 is TGTGCCAGCAGCCCCCCGGGAGGGGGGCCTGGGAATGAGCAGTTCTTC. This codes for CASSPPGGGPGNEQFF.

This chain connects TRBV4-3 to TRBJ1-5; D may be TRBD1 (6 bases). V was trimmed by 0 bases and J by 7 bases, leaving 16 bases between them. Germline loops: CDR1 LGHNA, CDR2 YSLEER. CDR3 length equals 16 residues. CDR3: CASSQDRGTRGQPQHF. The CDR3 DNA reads TGCGCCAGCAGCCAAGATAGGGGGACCCGCGGGCAGCCCCAGCATTTT.

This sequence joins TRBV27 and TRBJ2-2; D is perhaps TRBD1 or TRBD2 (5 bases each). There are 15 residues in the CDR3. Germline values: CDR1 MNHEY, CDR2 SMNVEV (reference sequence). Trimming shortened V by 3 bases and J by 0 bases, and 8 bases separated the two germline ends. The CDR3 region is CASSFRGTNTGELFF. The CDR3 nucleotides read TGTGCCAGCAGTTTTCGGGGCACGAACACCGGGGAGCTGTTTTTT.

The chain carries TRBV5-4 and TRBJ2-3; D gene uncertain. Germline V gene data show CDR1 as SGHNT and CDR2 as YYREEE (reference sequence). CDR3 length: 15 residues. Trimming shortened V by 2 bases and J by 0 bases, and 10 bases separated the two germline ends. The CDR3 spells CASSFALGSTDTQYF. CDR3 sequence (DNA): TGTGCCAGCAGCTTCGCGTTGGGGAGCACAGATACGCAGTATTTT.